Here is one T cell receptor beta chain with its context. Its target is not known. This record comes from a study of T cells in Graves' hyperthyroidism and ophthalmopathy. Study-wide context: Peripheral blood samples were taken at initial diagnosis, prior to any treatment. Study results and limitations: Blood held most thyroid clonotypes expanded above 0.001 frequency. Ophthalmopathy, which appeared later, was predicted by the model a median roughly 6.4 months before onset.

Researchers took RNA transcripts and amplified the TCR beta CDR3 regions from them. TCR CDR3 underwent first-round RT-PCR with the HTBI primer set. In TCRdb, the multiplex PCR reads were re-called with MiXCR into one record per CDR3 protein. Of under 400,000 distinct CDR3 sequences in the sample, 15% to 20% were seen once. Between the trimmed V and J ends, which lost 0 bases and 3 bases, there was a span of 18 bases. The length of the CDR3 is 18 residues. Germline V gene lookup returns CDR1 MGHRA and CDR2 YSYEKL. Each diagnosis was grounded in clinical symptoms, serum thyroxine and TRAb, thyroid ultrasound, and orbital computed tomography.

V and J are TRBV4-1 and TRBJ1-5, with TRBD1 as a possible D gene (6 bases). The receptor comes from a woman between 40 and 50 years old with Graves' ophthalmopathy. Sequenced input: blood. In DNA, the CDR3 is TGCGCCAGCAGCCAAGATAGGCTATCAGGGGTGGCCAATCAGCCCCAGCATTTT. Translation: CASSQDRLSGVANQPQHF.